This is a list of T cell receptor beta chains from one sample in a study of cytomegalovirus exposure and HLA in healthy donors. The method was immunoSEQ multiplex PCR; TCRdb's version includes in-frame clones alone and lacks a portion of them. This table has 150,000 to 200,000 clones, just under 80% appearing once. The specimen was PBMCs. Source of these receptors: a woman aged 25 to 39 in good health and CMV-seropositive. Each CDR3 is given with its conserved first and last residue. A D gene is named only where the DNA matches it firmly. Size is stated for part of the rows, as once, few or many counts, or as a class when the clone is expanded.

>TRBJ1-2|NA|NA|TRBV4-3
TGCGCCAGCAGCCAAGGGCCGACAAACTATGGCTACACCTTC
CASSQGPTNYGYTF
>TRBJ1-1|NA|NA|TRBV5-1
TGCGCCAGCAGCTTACGGGGACTAACTGAAGCTTTCTTT
CASSLRGLTEAFF
>TRBJ2-6|NA|NA|TRBV2
TGTGCCAGCAGGGGGGGACAGCTGGCCGGGGCCAACGTCCTGACTTTC
CASRGGQLAGANVLTF
>TRBJ1-2|NA|TRBD1|TRBV11-2
TGTGCCAGCAGCTTAGACCAGGGGGTCATCTATGGCTACACCTTC
CASSLDQGVIYGYTF
>TRBJ1-2|NA|TRBD1|TRBV5-4
TGTGCCAGCAGCTCCCGGACAGGCCCATATGGCTACACCTTC
CASSSRTGPYGYTF
>TRBJ1-1|NA|TRBD1|TRBV18
TGTGCCAGCTCACCGGTGGACAGGGGGTGGGGGGCTTTGAACACTGAAGCTTTCTTT
CASSPVDRGWGALNTEAFF
>TRBJ1-1|NA|TRBD1|TRBV19
TGTGCCAGTAGCCAACCGAGACAGGGGAACACTGAAGCTTTCTTT
CASSQPRQGNTEAFF
>TRBJ2-7|NA|TRBD2|TRBV10-3
TGTGCCATCAGGGGCACGGAGCGGGGGACCTACGAGCAGTACTTC
CAIRGTERGTYEQYF
>TRBJ2-1|once|TRBD2|TRBV19
TGTGCCAGTAGGATACTAGCGGGGGGGAATGAGCAGTTCTTC
CASRILAGGNEQFF
>TRBJ2-7|NA|TRBD1|TRBV12-5
TGTGCTAGTGGTTTGGACAGGGGGACGGCCGAGCAGTACTTC
CASGLDRGTAEQYF
>TRBJ2-3|NA|NA|TRBV7-9
TGTGCCAGCAGCCTCTCGCCGACAGGTACGCAGTATTTT
CASSLSPTGTQYF
>TRBJ1-2|NA|TRBD1|TRBV6-5
TGTGCCAGCAGTTACAGGACAGGGACTTCTGGCTACACCTTC
CASSYRTGTSGYTF
>TRBJ2-2|NA|TRBD2|TRBV4-1
TGCGCCAGCAGCCAAGATTGGACTAGCGGGAATGCCGGGGAGCTGTTTTTT
CASSQDWTSGNAGELFF
>TRBJ1-2|NA|TRBD1|TRBV7-2
TGTGCCAGCAGATCGACAGGGACCTTCTATGGCTACACCTTC
CASRSTGTFYGYTF
>TRBJ1-1|NA|NA|TRBV4-3
TGCGCCAGCAGCCAGGCAGGGGAAGCTTTCTTT
CASSQAGEAFF
>TRBJ2-2|NA|NA|TRBV10-3
TGTGCCATCAGTGAGACGACTAGAAGGACCGGGGAGCTGTTTTTT
CAISETTRRTGELFF
>TRBJ2-7|NA|NA|TRBV15
TGTGCCACCAGCAGAGATCTGGAGAAGGGTCGGGGTTTCGAGCAGTACTTC
CATSRDLEKGRGFEQYF
>TRBJ2-5|NA|TRBD1|TRBV19
TGTGCCAGTAGTATGGGCGGAGGGACAGGGTTGCGAGAGACCCAGTACTTC
CASSMGGGTGLRETQYF
>TRBJ2-3|NA|TRBD1|TRBV2
TGTGCCAGCAGTGAAGTTAGAGGGACAGGGGACACAGATACGCAGTATTTT
CASSEVRGTGDTDTQYF
>TRBJ1-2|NA|TRBD1|TRBV28
TGTGCCAGCAGTTCACCGGGACAGGGGAATCCCGGCACCTTC
CASSSPGQGNPGTF
>TRBJ2-7|NA|NA|TRBV21-1
TGTGCCAGCAGCAACCGGGACACCGGTTCCGACGAGCAGTACTTC
CASSNRDTGSDEQYF
>TRBJ1-2|NA|NA|TRBV5-4
TGTGCCAGCAGCTTGGGGGGAGTGACTCGGAACTATGGCTACACCTTC
CASSLGGVTRNYGYTF
>TRBJ2-7|NA|TRBD1|TRBV5-4
TGTGCCAGCAGCCTCAGGGACAGCTACGAGCAGTACTTC
CASSLRDSYEQYF
>TRBJ2-1|NA|TRBD2|TRBV15
TGTGCCACCAGCAGAGAACCCCCGGGACTCGGGAGGAATGAGCAGTTCTTC
CATSREPPGLGRNEQFF
>TRBJ2-5|NA|NA|TRBV18
TGTGCCAGCTCACCAGTGACAGTCCAAGAGACCCAGTACTTC
CASSPVTVQETQYF
>TRBJ2-7|few|TRBD2|TRBV6-5
TGTGCCAGCAGTTACTCGGCGGGAGAAGGCGAGCAGTACTTC
CASSYSAGEGEQYF
>TRBJ2-1|NA|TRBD1|TRBV5-1
TGCGCCAGCAGCCCAGTCCCGGGACAGGGTACGGTGGGGGCTGAGCAGTTCTTC
CASSPVPGQGTVGAEQFF
>TRBJ2-1|NA|NA|TRBV4-1
TGCGCCAGCAGCCAAGATCCGACAGACCCTCTGCAGTTCTTC
CASSQDPTDPLQFF
>TRBJ1-2|few|NA|TRBV5-6
TGTGCCAGCAGCTTGGCAGGCCAACAGCGCTACACCTTC
CASSLAGQQRYTF
>TRBJ2-5|NA|NA|TRBV14
TGTGCCAGCAGCCAAGGTGGAATGGAGGTAGAGACCCAGTACTTC
CASSQGGMEVETQYF
>TRBJ2-5|NA|NA|TRBV5-4
TGTGCCAGCAGCTTAAAAGGGGTGGGCCAAGAGACCCAGTACTTC
CASSLKGVGQETQYF
>TRBJ2-1|once|NA|TRBV7-8
TGTGCCAGCAGCTTATTGGCGGATTACAATGAGCAGTTCTTC
CASSLLADYNEQFF
>TRBJ2-5|few|NA|TRBV19
TGTGCCAGTAGTCCGAGACTAGTACGGCAAGAGACCCAGTACTTC
CASSPRLVRQETQYF
>TRBJ2-2|NA|TRBD2|TRBV11-2
TGTGCCAGCAGCAGACTAGCGGGGGGGTCTCCGGCCGGGGAGCTGTTTTTT
CASSRLAGGSPAGELFF
>TRBJ1-2|NA|NA|TRBV28
TGTGCCAGCAGTTTTTCGGGGGTTGGTGGCTACACCTTC
CASSFSGVGGYTF
>TRBJ2-3|once|NA|TRBV19
TGTGCCAGTAGTCTTTTGGATACGCAGTATTTT
CASSLLDTQYF
>TRBJ2-7|NA|NA|TRBV10-2
TGCGCCAGCAGTGAGAGTAGAAGCGAGCAGTACTTC
CASSESRSEQYF
>TRBJ2-7|NA|NA|TRBV5-1
TGCGCCAGCAGCTCCGCCAGGGGATCGGGCGAGCAGTACTTC
CASSSARGSGEQYF
>TRBJ1-6|NA|NA|TRBV27
TGTGCCAGCAGTGTGGCGGGGAGTTCACCCCTCCACTTT
CASSVAGSSPLHF
>TRBJ2-7|NA|TRBD1|TRBV2
TGTGCCAGCCGTCCGGGACAGGGTGCCTACGAGCAGTACTTC
CASRPGQGAYEQYF
>TRBJ1-1|few|NA|TRBV7-9
TGTGCCAGCAGCTTTAACTCCCTTAATGATTTCTTT
CASSFNSLNDFF
>TRBJ2-2|NA|TRBD2|TRBV11-2
TGTGCCAGCAGCCCAGGACTAGTTGCCGGGGAGCTGTTTTTT
CASSPGLVAGELFF
>TRBJ1-6|NA|NA|TRBV19
TGTGCCAGTAGTATCAGGGGTGGAAATTCACCCCTCCACTTT
CASSIRGGNSPLHF